The text below deals with one T cell receptor beta chain. The data derive from a study of cytomegalovirus exposure and HLA in healthy donors. Profiling relied on immunoSEQ multiplex PCR, and the TCRdb table lists in-frame clones only, not all of them. The sample consists of some 150,000 clones, around 84% of them appearing once. V lost 4 bases and J lost 2; bases outside the gene matches: 7. CDR3 length: 15 residues. In germline, CDR1 is SGHRS, CDR2 YFSETQ. This TCR was sampled from a human donor in good health. Sequencing used PBMCs. The V gene is TRBV5-1, the J gene TRBJ2-3, with 7 bases aligning to TRBD1. CDR3 loop: CASSRTGGPTDTQYF. In DNA form, the CDR3 reads TGCGCCAGCAGCCGGACAGGCGGCCCCACAGATACGCAGTATTTT.